This T cell receptor (beta chain) was sequenced in a study of identical twins (dated by TCRdb to about 2016). For the wider study: To test whether fetal clonotypes persist, the study used deep sequencing on TCR alpha and beta repertoires from monozygotic twins, unrelated adults of various ages, and cord blood. To rule out contamination, the twin experiments were replicated at different times with different library preparation protocols.

The CDR3 holds 14 amino acids from the cysteine to the phenylalanine. Only CDR3 DNA is held: 42 bases, read in frame from base 1. V is cut back by 3 bases and J by 6 bases, with 5 bases in the junction unmatched. From the germline V gene, CDR1 is ENHRY and CDR2 is SYGVKD. Notes on this clonotype: No antigen is known for it. Per-base qualities were not stored, and no clone one base away is much larger.

All donors were healthy Caucasians. Three pairs of female monozygotic twins, all aged roughly 18 to 30 years, made up the twin cohort. Peripheral blood mononuclear cells were used as the source from which RNA for TCR libraries was isolated. The protocol used for the library was 5' RACE. Sequenced using an Illumina HiSeq 2000. A universal primer binding site was added through template switching, and the final cDNA carried a unique molecular identifier so that TCR cDNA molecules could be counted accurately. Specific primers in the conserved constant-segment region were used to synthesize first-strand cDNA for TCR alpha and beta chains. Each cDNA library was double barcoded, with a SMART-Mk sample barcode plus Illumina barcodes, to control for contamination. TruSeq adapter sequences, together with Illumina sample barcodes, were added in two successive PCR steps. Sequencing of the TCR alpha and beta cDNA libraries was done on the Illumina HiSeq platform using custom primers. The authors' analysis ran thus. MiGEC processed the raw reads to extract unique molecular identifiers, while MiXCR was used to determine the CDR3 positions. For each individual, recombination models were inferred using an EM algorithm with the repgenHMM and IGoR tools. Shared clonotypes were analyzed with the tcR package in R, and sharing was normalized by the product of cloneset sizes. Out-of-frame nonproductive sequences were analyzed to study raw recombination free of thymic and clonal selection effects. TCRdb passed the public sequencing reads through fastp at Q25 and MiXCR, retaining productive beta sequences. Each CDR3 protein appears once, grouped with its most common genes and DNA. These V and J calls derive from TCRdb rather than the authors' analysis. Within this sample are 550,000 to 700,000 distinct CDR3 sequences, with 20% to 25% of them counted one time only. The ten top clones hold 4.3% of the sample.

The study at large found these results: Conclusions relied on cross-sectional statistical analysis, since the same donors could not be followed over many years. Abundant cord blood beta clonotypes carried fewer insertions; young adult naive repertoires showed a weaker similar trend, while memory repertoires showed none. Recombination models systematically underestimated out-of-frame TCR alpha sharing in monozygotic twins but agreed with sharing between unrelated individuals. Invariant T cells such as MAIT and iNKT could partly confound zero-insertion analyses, although diverse VJ usage argued against such confounding for most clonotypes. Compared with coincidental sharing between unrelated individuals, out-of-frame TCR alpha sequences shared between twins had an excess of sequences with low generation probability. A weaker excess of twin sharing was found in beta out-of-frame sequences because the signal-to-noise ratio was lowered by fewer shared sequences.

These data also featured in a second study, about T cells expressing NK-cell markers. In that second paper, the authors write: Fewer than ten donors provided sorted CD3+CD56+NKG2C+, CD3+CD56+NKG2C- and CD3+CD56-NKG2C+ T-cell subsets, whose TCR beta-chain repertoires were profiled. Among the eight sequenced donors, only one was HCMV-seronegative, while the other seven were HCMV-seropositive. To restrict sorting to alphabetaTCR-expressing T cells, an anti-gammadeltaTCR antibody was added in several experiments. In 5 to 7 donors, the dominant CD3+CD56+NKG2C+ clonotypes ranked among the top 10 CD8+ clonotypes, making up roughly 1.0-7.5% of CD8+ T cells. Those dominant clonotypes were again the most abundant among CD3+CD56-NKG2C+ cells in a few donors, at roughly 28.3-65%. Whether the expanded NKG2C-expressing T cell clones were specific for HCMV antigens remained unclear. Randomly selected healthy volunteers, three men and five women, were used as the eight sequenced donors. A commercial ELISA kit detecting HCMV-specific IgG in serum was used to determine HCMV serostatus. For six donors, unsorted PBMC were also used to sequence bulk peripheral blood T-cell repertoires. MIGEC was used to demultiplex reads and group reads by UMI, and MiTCR was used to assemble and quantify clonotypes. To exclude erroneous sequences, only TCR cDNA sequences supported by at least two reads were retained. The tcR package was used for downstream repertoire analysis, and clonotypes were matched between fractions using CDR3 nucleotide sequence together with V segment. Antigen specificity was annotated against VDJdb with VDJmatch, allowing one amino acid substitution in CDR3.

Sequencing was performed on PBMCs. The receptor comes from a woman between 18 and 29 years old in good health. The sequence joins TRBV10-3 to TRBJ2-7, and 10 junctional nucleotides match TRBD2. The bases are TGTGCCATCAGTGATTCTAGCGGGAGCGGCGAGCAGTACTTC. This translates into CAISDSSGSGEQYF.